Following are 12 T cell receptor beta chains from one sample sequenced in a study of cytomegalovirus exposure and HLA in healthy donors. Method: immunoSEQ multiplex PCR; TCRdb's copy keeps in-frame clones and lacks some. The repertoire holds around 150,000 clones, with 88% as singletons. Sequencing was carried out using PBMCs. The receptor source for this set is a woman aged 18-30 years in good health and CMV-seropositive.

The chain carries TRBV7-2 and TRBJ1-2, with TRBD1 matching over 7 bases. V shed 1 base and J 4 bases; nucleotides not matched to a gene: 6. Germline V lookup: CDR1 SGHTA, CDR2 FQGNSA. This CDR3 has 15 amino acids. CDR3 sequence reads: CASSLGTGSSYGYTF. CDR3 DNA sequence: TGTGCCAGCAGCTTAGGGACAGGTAGTTCCTATGGCTACACCTTC.

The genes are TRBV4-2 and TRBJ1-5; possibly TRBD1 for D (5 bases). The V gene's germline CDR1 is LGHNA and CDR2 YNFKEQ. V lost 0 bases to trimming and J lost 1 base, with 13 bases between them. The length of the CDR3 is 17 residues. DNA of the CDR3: TGTGCCAGCAGCCAAGATCCTACGGGACTCAGCAATCAGCCCCAGCATTTT. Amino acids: CASSQDPTGLSNQPQHF.

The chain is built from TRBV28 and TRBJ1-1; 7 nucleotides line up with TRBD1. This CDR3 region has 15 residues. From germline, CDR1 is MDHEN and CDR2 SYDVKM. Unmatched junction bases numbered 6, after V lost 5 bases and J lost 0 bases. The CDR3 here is CASSPLTGVNTEAFF. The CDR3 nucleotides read TGTGCCAGCAGTCCCCTCACAGGGGTGAACACTGAAGCTTTCTTT.

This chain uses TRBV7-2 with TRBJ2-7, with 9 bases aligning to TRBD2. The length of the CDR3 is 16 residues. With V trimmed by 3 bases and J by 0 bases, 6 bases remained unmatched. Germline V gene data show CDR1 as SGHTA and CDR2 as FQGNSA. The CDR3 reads CASSFGGLASSYEQYF. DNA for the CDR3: TGTGCCAGCAGCTTTGGCGGACTAGCGAGCTCCTACGAGCAGTACTTC.

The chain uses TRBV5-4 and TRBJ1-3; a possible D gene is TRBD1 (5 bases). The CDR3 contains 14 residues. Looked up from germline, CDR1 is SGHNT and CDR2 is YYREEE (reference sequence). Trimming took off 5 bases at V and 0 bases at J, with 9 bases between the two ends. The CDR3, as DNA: TGTGCCAGCAGGGACACCTCCTCTGGAAACACCATATATTTT. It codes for CASRDTSSGNTIYF.

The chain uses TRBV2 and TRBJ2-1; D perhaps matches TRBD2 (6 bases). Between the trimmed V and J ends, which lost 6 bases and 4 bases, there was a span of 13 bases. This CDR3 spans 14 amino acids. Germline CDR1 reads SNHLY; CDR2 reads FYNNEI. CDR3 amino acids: CASSDRDFYNEQFF. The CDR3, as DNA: TGTGCCAGCAGCGACCGGGACTTTTACAATGAGCAGTTCTTC.

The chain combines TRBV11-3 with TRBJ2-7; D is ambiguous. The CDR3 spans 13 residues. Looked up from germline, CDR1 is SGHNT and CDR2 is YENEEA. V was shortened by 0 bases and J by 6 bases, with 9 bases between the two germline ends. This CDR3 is CASSLDRESEQYF. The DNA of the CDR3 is TGTGCCAGCAGCTTAGATCGAGAGAGCGAGCAGTACTTC.

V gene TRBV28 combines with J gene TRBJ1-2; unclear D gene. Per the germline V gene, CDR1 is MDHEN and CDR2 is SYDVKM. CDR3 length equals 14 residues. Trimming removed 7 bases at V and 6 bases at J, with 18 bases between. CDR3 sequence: CASTSTGATHGYTF. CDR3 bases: TGTGCCAGCACTTCTACGGGTGCCACTCATGGCTACACCTTC.

In DNA form, the CDR3 reads TGTGCCAGCAAACAGGTGGCAGAATCCTACGAGCAGTACTTC. Its translation is CASKQVAESYEQYF. The gene calls are TRBV6-5 and TRBJ2-7; the D gene is possibly TRBD1 (5 bases). V lost 7 bases, J lost 1 base, and 14 bases lay in between. The length of the CDR3 is 14 residues. Germline CDR1 MNHEY, CDR2 SVGAGI.

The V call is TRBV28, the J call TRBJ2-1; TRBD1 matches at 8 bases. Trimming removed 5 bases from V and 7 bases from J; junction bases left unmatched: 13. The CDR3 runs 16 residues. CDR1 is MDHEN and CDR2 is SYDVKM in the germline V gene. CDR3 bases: TGTGCCAGCAGTCCCGACAGGGGTTCCCCGCTGAATGAGCAGTTCTTC. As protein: CASSPDRGSPLNEQFF.

Written as DNA, the CDR3 is TGTGCCAGCAGTTCCACCTTAGCCGACAGGTTTTACAATTCACCCCTCCACTTT. It codes for CASSSTLADRFYNSPLHF. The chain recombines TRBV28 with TRBJ1-6; D possibly corresponds to TRBD1 (6 bases). This CDR3 comprises 18 residues. The V and J ends lost 4 bases and 7 bases respectively, with 23 bases between them. Germline V CDR1 and CDR2: MDHEN, SYDVKM.

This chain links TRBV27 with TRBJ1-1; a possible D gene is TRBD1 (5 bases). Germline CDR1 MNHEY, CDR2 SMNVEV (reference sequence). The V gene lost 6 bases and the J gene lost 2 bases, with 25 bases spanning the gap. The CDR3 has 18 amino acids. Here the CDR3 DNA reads TGTGCCAGCAGGTGGGGGGGGACCGGCCTATGGAGAAACACTGAAGCTTTCTTT. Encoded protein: CASRWGGTGLWRNTEAFF.